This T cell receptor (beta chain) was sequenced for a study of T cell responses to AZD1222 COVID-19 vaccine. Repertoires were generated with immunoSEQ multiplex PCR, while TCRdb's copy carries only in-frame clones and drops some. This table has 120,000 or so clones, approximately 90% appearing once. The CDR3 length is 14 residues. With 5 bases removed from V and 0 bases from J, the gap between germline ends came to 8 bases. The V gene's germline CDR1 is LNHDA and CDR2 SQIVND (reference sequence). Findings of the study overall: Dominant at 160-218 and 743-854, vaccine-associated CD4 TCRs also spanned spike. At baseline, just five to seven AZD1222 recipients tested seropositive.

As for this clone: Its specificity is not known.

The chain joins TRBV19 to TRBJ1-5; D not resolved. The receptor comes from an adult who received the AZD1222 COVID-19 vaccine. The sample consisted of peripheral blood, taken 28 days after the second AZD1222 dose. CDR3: CASSDPASNQPQHF. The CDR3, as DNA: TGTGCCAGTAGTGACCCCGCTAGCAATCAGCCCCAGCATTTT.